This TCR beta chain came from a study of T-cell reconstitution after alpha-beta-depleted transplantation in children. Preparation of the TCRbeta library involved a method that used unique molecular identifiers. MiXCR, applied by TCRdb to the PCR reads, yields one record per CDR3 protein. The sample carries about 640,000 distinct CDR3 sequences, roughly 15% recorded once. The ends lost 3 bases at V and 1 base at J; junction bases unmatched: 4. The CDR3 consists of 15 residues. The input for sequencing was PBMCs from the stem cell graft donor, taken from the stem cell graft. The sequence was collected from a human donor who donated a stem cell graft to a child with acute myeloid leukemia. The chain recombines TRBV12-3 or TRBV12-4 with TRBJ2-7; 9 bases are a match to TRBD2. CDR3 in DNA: TGTGCCAGCAGTTTCTGGGCGGGGGGGTCCTACGAGCAGTACTTC. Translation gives CASSFWAGGSYEQYF.